Each of the 2 T cell receptor beta chains below was sequenced from the same sample in a study of cytomegalovirus exposure and HLA in healthy donors. PCR used 60 Vbeta primers and 13 Jbeta primers. TCRdb keeps only in-frame clones here, not all; method: immunoSEQ multiplex PCR. Here the sample spans about 140,000 clones, more than 75% being singletons. Sequences were obtained from PBMCs. The receptor set was obtained from a female donor in good health and CMV-seronegative.

The rearrangement uses TRBV27 and TRBJ1-4; D remains unclear. The V gene's germline CDR1 is MNHEY and CDR2 SMNVEV (reference sequence). The CDR3 length is 16 residues. V gave up 6 bases and J gave up 11 bases, with 25 bases separating them. Here the CDR3 DNA reads TGTGCCAGCAGCCCTACATCAGGACCCCGGCCGGGGAAACTGTTTTTT. Its translation is CASSPTSGPRPGKLFF.

The chain uses TRBV6-1 and TRBJ1-2; possible D gene TRBD1, 5 bases. CDR1 MNHNS and CDR2 SASEGT come from the germline V gene. There are 14 residues in the CDR3. The germline V and J ends were trimmed by 5 bases and 0 bases, with 10 bases remaining between them. CDR3 amino acids: CASSPGLTNYGYTF. The CDR3 DNA sequence: TGTGCCAGCAGTCCAGGGCTTACTAACTATGGCTACACCTTC.